The rows below give T cell receptor beta chains drawn from one sample of a study of cytomegalovirus exposure and HLA in healthy donors. Measured with immunoSEQ multiplex PCR; TCRdb has only the in-frame clones, and not every one. Of around 150,000 clones listed, 70% to 80% are singletons. Source material: PBMCs. The receptors were gathered from a middle-aged man in good health and CMV-seropositive. CDR3s include the opening cysteine and the closing phenylalanine or tryptophan. The D gene is left open where the match is weak. Rows give clone size only sometimes, using once, few, many, or a class for an expanded clone.

d_gene: -
v_gene: TRBV5-1
j_gene: TRBJ1-1
abundance: few
len: 13
CDR3aa: CASRWDKNTEAFF
CDR3nt: TGCGCCAGCAGATGGGACAAGAACACTGAAGCTTTCTTT

d_gene: TRBD1
v_gene: TRBV5-1
j_gene: TRBJ1-2
abundance: few
len: 15
CDR3aa: CASSLATGDDYGYTF
CDR3nt: TGCGCCAGCAGCTTGGCGACAGGGGACGACTATGGCTACACCTTC

d_gene: -
v_gene: TRBV28
j_gene: TRBJ2-1
abundance: once
len: 11
CDR3aa: CASSYRQAQFF
CDR3nt: TGTGCCAGCAGTTATCGACAGGCGCAGTTCTTC

d_gene: TRBD1
v_gene: TRBV2
j_gene: TRBJ2-2
abundance: -
len: 15
CDR3aa: CASRLGTGVTGELFF
CDR3nt: TGTGCCAGCAGACTCGGGACAGGAGTCACCGGGGAGCTGTTTTTT

d_gene: -
v_gene: TRBV6-1
j_gene: TRBJ1-4
abundance: -
len: 15
CDR3aa: CASSDFATTNEKLFF
CDR3nt: TGTGCCAGCAGTGATTTCGCGACTACGAATGAAAAACTGTTTTTT

d_gene: -
v_gene: TRBV10-3
j_gene: TRBJ2-3
abundance: few
len: 16
CDR3aa: CATEPGQGHLMDTQYF
CDR3nt: TGTGCCACCGAACCGGGACAAGGGCATCTTATGGATACGCAGTATTTT

d_gene: TRBD2
v_gene: TRBV2
j_gene: TRBJ2-5
abundance: -
len: 14
CDR3aa: CASSEGLAGETQYF
CDR3nt: TGTGCCAGCAGCGAAGGACTAGCGGGAGAGACCCAGTACTTC

d_gene: -
v_gene: TRBV6-5
j_gene: TRBJ1-2
abundance: -
len: 15
CDR3aa: CASSYRGRANYGYTF
CDR3nt: TGTGCCAGCAGTTACCGAGGCCGAGCTAACTATGGCTACACCTTC

d_gene: -
v_gene: TRBV6-5
j_gene: TRBJ2-3
abundance: -
len: 14
CDR3aa: CASSAGPGTDTQYF
CDR3nt: TGTGCCAGCAGTGCGGGACCGGGCACAGATACGCAGTATTTT

d_gene: TRBD1
v_gene: TRBV18
j_gene: TRBJ2-7
abundance: few
len: 15
CDR3aa: CASSPSEQGYYEQYF
CDR3nt: TGTGCCAGCTCACCTAGTGAACAGGGGTACTACGAGCAGTACTTC

d_gene: -
v_gene: TRBV27
j_gene: TRBJ2-1
abundance: -
len: 13
CDR3aa: CASSTSIFNEQFF
CDR3nt: TGTGCCAGCAGTACTTCCATCTTTAATGAGCAGTTCTTC

d_gene: -
v_gene: TRBV29-1
j_gene: TRBJ1-4
abundance: -
len: 15
CDR3aa: CSVKTGSATNEKLFF
CDR3nt: TGCAGCGTTAAAACAGGATCTGCAACTAATGAAAAACTGTTTTTT

d_gene: TRBD2
v_gene: TRBV29-1
j_gene: TRBJ2-7
abundance: once
len: 14
CDR3aa: CSVALLAGINEQYF
CDR3nt: TGCAGCGTTGCCCTACTAGCGGGAATCAACGAGCAGTACTTC

d_gene: -
v_gene: TRBV2
j_gene: TRBJ1-5
abundance: -
len: 13
CDR3aa: CASRQGRNQPQHF
CDR3nt: TGTGCCAGCCGCCAGGGCAGAAATCAGCCCCAGCATTTT

d_gene: TRBD1
v_gene: TRBV7-8
j_gene: TRBJ2-7
abundance: -
len: 17
CDR3aa: CASSSSGTGRISYEQYF
CDR3nt: TGTGCCAGCAGCTCTTCTGGGACAGGGAGGATCTCCTACGAGCAGTACTTC

d_gene: TRBD2
v_gene: TRBV5-1
j_gene: TRBJ2-7
abundance: -
len: 18
CDR3aa: CASSLGDAYRDYAYEQYF
CDR3nt: TGCGCCAGCAGCTTGGGCGACGCGTACCGGGACTATGCCTACGAGCAGTACTTC